The 11 T cell receptor beta chains below were found in one sample sequenced in a study of blood T cell repertoires in COVID-19 (TCRdb year 2020). Library preparation used the immunoSEQ multiplex PCR assay. TCRdb holds this immuneACCESS table with in-frame rearrangements only. Some clones are missing; in checked studies, unresolved V genes explain under half, and the rest has no known cause. The sample table holds approximately 300,000 clones, of which less than 85% were seen once. The biggest ten clones account for under 2% of the sample. The sample was PBMCs or T cells enriched from blood (not recorded which). Receptor source: a young woman who had been exposed to COVID-19.

The chain joins TRBV12-2 to TRBJ2-7; the table assigns TRBD2, which was not confirmed against the DNA. TRBV12-2 is recorded as a pseudogene. This CDR3 has 18 residues. DNA for the CDR3: TGTGCAAGTCGCTTAGTGGGGGGTGAACTAGCGGGATACTACGAGCAGTACTTC. Protein: CASRLVGGELAGYYEQYF.

This sequence joins TRBV7-2 and TRBJ2-1, with a tentative D call TRBD2 (7 bases). The V end lost 0 bases, the J end lost 7 bases, and 16 bases lay between the germline ends. Germline CDR1 and CDR2: SGHTA and FQGNSA. CDR3 length equals 16 residues. The CDR3 loop is CASSLAFGGGQNEQFF. DNA for the CDR3: TGTGCCAGCAGCTTAGCGTTTGGGGGGGGGCAGAATGAGCAGTTCTTC.

The J gene is TRBJ1-2, the V gene TRBV5-4, with D tentatively TRBD1 (5 bases). Trimming took off 2 bases at V and 7 bases at J, with 15 bases between the two ends. The CDR3 extends over 14 amino acids. CDR1 is SGHNT, CDR2 YYREEE, per germline (reference sequence). The CDR3 region is CASSFSLGVGGYTF. Written as DNA, the CDR3 is TGTGCCAGCAGCTTTTCTTTAGGGGTAGGTGGCTACACCTTC.

The CDR3 here is CASSFYERDTQYF. CDR3 coding DNA: TGTGCCAGCAGCTTTTACGAGAGAGATACGCAGTATTTT. The chain combines TRBV5-4 with TRBJ2-3; unclear D gene. This CDR3 region has 13 residues. The V gene's germline CDR1 is SGHNT and CDR2 YYREEE (reference sequence). Between the trimmed V and J ends, which lost 2 bases and 5 bases, there was a span of 9 bases.

This sequence joins TRBV5-4 and TRBJ2-5; D is perhaps TRBD1 (5 bases). Between the trimmed V and J ends, which lost 3 bases and 2 bases, there was a span of 17 bases. Looked up from germline, CDR1 is SGHNT and CDR2 is YYREEE (reference sequence). The CDR3 has 16 amino acids. CDR3 sequence: CASSSFNSQGQETQYF. CDR3 sequence (DNA): TGTGCCAGCAGCTCCTTTAACTCCCAGGGACAAGAGACCCAGTACTTC.

Comment on this clone: Other nucleotide sequences from this sample produce the same CDR3. This chain joins TRBV15 and TRBJ1-5, with D perhaps TRBD1 (5 bases). The ends were cut back, 0 bases at V and 2 bases at J, with 8 bases in the middle. In germline, CDR1 is LNHNV, CDR2 YYDKDF (reference sequence). The CDR3 is 15 amino acids. The CDR3 DNA sequence: TGTGCCACCAGCAGAGATCCGGGGGGCAATCAGCCCCAGCATTTT. This sequence encodes CATSRDPGGNQPQHF.

V usage is TRBV9 and J usage is TRBJ2-7; TRBD1 is a possible D gene (6 bases). Trimming pared 4 bases from V and 2 bases from J, leaving 13 bases between. Germline lookup yields CDR1 SGDLS and CDR2 YYNGEE. The CDR3 runs to 14 residues. This CDR3 is CASSPSGQTYEQYF. The CDR3 bases are TGTGCCAGCAGCCCCTCTGGACAGACCTACGAGCAGTACTTC. Using reference TRBV9 and TRBJ2-7 for the parts outside the CDR3, the full variable domain is DSGVTQTPKHLITATGQRVTLRCSPRSGDLSVYWYQQSLDQGLQFLIQYYNGEERAKGNILERFSAQQFPDLHSELNLSSLELGDSALYFCASSPSGQTYEQYFGPGTRLTVT.

The table lists this clone with a few counts. Within the sample, other DNA sequences also encode this same CDR3. The rearrangement joins TRBV30 to TRBJ1-2; no definite D call. Germline values: CDR1 GTSNPN, CDR2 SVGIG (reference sequence). V lost 0 bases to trimming and J lost 0 bases, with 5 bases between them. CDR3 length: 13 residues. The CDR3 protein is CAWSVLANYGYTF. The CDR3 DNA sequence: TGTGCCTGGAGTGTACTGGCTAACTATGGCTACACCTTC.

The CDR3 is CASSYLDRVGTEAFF. The CDR3 DNA follows: TGTGCCAGCAGTTACCTAGACAGGGTAGGCACTGAAGCTTTCTTT. The chain is built from TRBV6-5 and TRBJ1-1; TRBD1 matches at 7 bases. Germline V lookup: CDR1 MNHEY, CDR2 SVGAGI. This CDR3 contains 15 residues. V dropped 2 bases and J dropped 4; count of bases not matched to a gene: 7.

This clone came up a few times. The chain combines TRBV4-1 with TRBJ2-7; D perhaps matches TRBD1 (7 bases). Germline assignment: CDR1 MGHRA and CDR2 YSYEKL. With 1 base removed from V and 1 base from J, the gap between germline ends came to 14 bases. This CDR3 has 16 residues. In nucleotides, the CDR3 is TGCGCCAGCAGCCAAGTTGCGACAGGGACTTCCTACGAGCAGTACTTC. Translated: CASSQVATGTSYEQYF.

The V and J genes are TRBV3-1 (or the pseudogene TRBV3-2) and TRBJ2-2, with 9 bases aligning to TRBD1. V dropped 4 bases and J dropped 4; count of bases not matched to a gene: 10. CDR1 is LGHDT and CDR2 is YNNKEL in the germline V gene (reference sequence). The CDR3 has 17 residues. CDR3 amino acids: CASSRDRAVRGTGELFF. The CDR3 nucleotides are TGTGCCAGCAGCCGGGACAGGGCTGTCAGAGGCACCGGGGAGCTGTTTTTT.